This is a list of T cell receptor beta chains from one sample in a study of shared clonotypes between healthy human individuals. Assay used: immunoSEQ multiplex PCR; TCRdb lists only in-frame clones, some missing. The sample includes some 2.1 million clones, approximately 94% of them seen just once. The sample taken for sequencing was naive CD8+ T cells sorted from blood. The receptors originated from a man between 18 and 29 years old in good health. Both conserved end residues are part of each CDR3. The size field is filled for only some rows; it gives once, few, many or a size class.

cdr3_aa: CASSLSPGQGAGSYGYTF
j_call: TRBJ1-2
clone_size: NA
v_call: TRBV7-6

cdr3_aa: CASSPRGEVTDTQYF
j_call: TRBJ2-3
clone_size: NA
v_call: TRBV5-1

cdr3_aa: CASSDSSGRADTGELFF
j_call: TRBJ2-2
clone_size: once
v_call: TRBV9

cdr3_aa: CAFAGQVF
j_call: TRBJ1-1
clone_size: NA
v_call: TRBV30

cdr3_aa: CASSSRDRPYNEQFF
j_call: TRBJ2-1
clone_size: NA
v_call: TRBV7-9

cdr3_aa: CASSLGGYSYNEQFF
j_call: TRBJ2-1
clone_size: NA
v_call: TRBV7-6

cdr3_aa: CASSYSKDQETQYF
j_call: TRBJ2-5
clone_size: NA
v_call: TRBV6-6

cdr3_aa: CASSGFGQRSLTDTQYF
j_call: TRBJ2-3
clone_size: NA
v_call: TRBV7-9

cdr3_aa: CASYRYGYTF
j_call: TRBJ1-2
clone_size: NA
v_call: TRBV23-1

cdr3_aa: CAISGGEGPYEQYF
j_call: TRBJ2-7
clone_size: NA
v_call: TRBV10-3

cdr3_aa: CAGGDREGTGELFF
j_call: TRBJ2-2
clone_size: NA
v_call: TRBV27

cdr3_aa: CASSPLAGGPYEQYF
j_call: TRBJ2-7
clone_size: NA
v_call: TRBV6-5

cdr3_aa: CASRQGYSDTQYF
j_call: TRBJ2-3
clone_size: once
v_call: TRBV4-1

cdr3_aa: CASSQRTGSTGELFF
j_call: TRBJ2-2
clone_size: NA
v_call: TRBV13

cdr3_aa: CASSLSASGRSPEQYF
j_call: TRBJ2-7
clone_size: NA
v_call: TRBV7-9

cdr3_aa: CASSFWTYNEQFF
j_call: TRBJ2-1
clone_size: NA
v_call: TRBV19

cdr3_aa: CAISEGARNYEQYF
j_call: TRBJ2-7
clone_size: NA
v_call: TRBV10-3

cdr3_aa: CAFWPFYNEQFF
j_call: TRBJ2-1
clone_size: NA
v_call: TRBV21-1

cdr3_aa: CATVRPSSYEQYF
j_call: TRBJ2-7
clone_size: NA
v_call: TRBV9

cdr3_aa: CASSLDLTVGGNTEAFF
j_call: TRBJ1-1
clone_size: NA
v_call: TRBV7-9

cdr3_aa: CASSRGPTGELFF
j_call: TRBJ2-2
clone_size: once
v_call: TRBV18

cdr3_aa: CASRRTGEAFF
j_call: TRBJ1-1
clone_size: NA
v_call: TRBV28

cdr3_aa: CAWSVPPSSGELFF
j_call: TRBJ2-2
clone_size: NA
v_call: TRBV30

cdr3_aa: CASSLSYDRAAYNEQFF
j_call: TRBJ2-1
clone_size: once
v_call: TRBV27

cdr3_aa: CASSQDLSAVPYEQYF
j_call: TRBJ2-7
clone_size: NA
v_call: TRBV4-3

cdr3_aa: CAWKQGAADYGYTF
j_call: TRBJ1-2
clone_size: NA
v_call: TRBV30

cdr3_aa: CASSQESATHSYNEQFF
j_call: TRBJ2-1
clone_size: NA
v_call: TRBV4-1

cdr3_aa: CATSSLESTNQETQYF
j_call: TRBJ2-5
clone_size: NA
v_call: TRBV15

cdr3_aa: CASRATGFTDTQYF
j_call: TRBJ2-3
clone_size: NA
v_call: TRBV2

cdr3_aa: CASSEEWKDTDTQYF
j_call: TRBJ2-3
clone_size: NA
v_call: TRBV6-1

cdr3_aa: CASSSVDRANTGELFF
j_call: TRBJ2-2
clone_size: once
v_call: TRBV7-9

cdr3_aa: CASSQDIEEMFQDTQYF
j_call: TRBJ2-3
clone_size: once
v_call: TRBV4-2

cdr3_aa: CATSRWPDLEEKLFF
j_call: TRBJ1-4
clone_size: NA
v_call: TRBV15

cdr3_aa: CASSLYISYEQYF
j_call: TRBJ2-7
clone_size: NA
v_call: TRBV5-6

cdr3_aa: CASSLSVEQFF
j_call: TRBJ2-1
clone_size: NA
v_call: TRBV5-1

cdr3_aa: CASSDRRDNYNEQFF
j_call: TRBJ2-1
clone_size: NA
v_call: TRBV10-1

cdr3_aa: CASEPTGLIPYEQYF
j_call: TRBJ2-7
clone_size: NA
v_call: TRBV7-9

cdr3_aa: CASSLAVHYNEQFF
j_call: TRBJ2-1
clone_size: NA
v_call: TRBV2

cdr3_aa: CASSLPSGTPRDEQFF
j_call: TRBJ2-1
clone_size: NA
v_call: TRBV7-8

cdr3_aa: CASSGSGRGEQFF
j_call: TRBJ2-1
clone_size: once
v_call: TRBV10-2

cdr3_aa: CASSQEGLAGVNEQFF
j_call: TRBJ2-1
clone_size: NA
v_call: TRBV4-1

cdr3_aa: CASSEAGGRGPQHF
j_call: TRBJ1-5
clone_size: few
v_call: TRBV2

cdr3_aa: CASSMGRGGTEAFF
j_call: TRBJ1-1
clone_size: NA
v_call: TRBV5-6

cdr3_aa: CASSPIDSYNEQFF
j_call: TRBJ2-1
clone_size: NA
v_call: TRBV27

cdr3_aa: CASSLTGGYEQYF
j_call: TRBJ2-7
clone_size: NA
v_call: TRBV13

cdr3_aa: CAPTRRGSDNQPQHF
j_call: TRBJ1-5
clone_size: NA
v_call: TRBV6-5

cdr3_aa: CASSFLDEQFF
j_call: TRBJ2-1
clone_size: NA
v_call: TRBV7-9

cdr3_aa: CAWSELQGEQFF
j_call: TRBJ2-1
clone_size: NA
v_call: TRBV30

cdr3_aa: CASSLDPWQGARNTIYF
j_call: TRBJ1-3
clone_size: NA
v_call: TRBV7-2

cdr3_aa: CASSASSQSTDTQYF
j_call: TRBJ2-3
clone_size: NA
v_call: TRBV9

cdr3_aa: CASRTILTTGVEDTGELFF
j_call: TRBJ2-2
clone_size: once
v_call: TRBV27

cdr3_aa: CASSFSIGEGYEQYF
j_call: TRBJ2-7
clone_size: NA
v_call: TRBV7-2

cdr3_aa: CSVVATGANVLTF
j_call: TRBJ2-6
clone_size: once
v_call: TRBV29-1

cdr3_aa: CASSDRQGGTEAFF
j_call: TRBJ1-1
clone_size: NA
v_call: TRBV6-5

cdr3_aa: CASSLDRGHSYEQYF
j_call: TRBJ2-7
clone_size: NA
v_call: TRBV11-2

cdr3_aa: CASSLVPEGHEQYF
j_call: TRBJ2-7
clone_size: NA
v_call: TRBV11-2

cdr3_aa: CASSQEDFLTDEAFF
j_call: TRBJ1-1
clone_size: NA
v_call: TRBV4-1

cdr3_aa: CATSRETDYGYTF
j_call: TRBJ1-2
clone_size: once
v_call: TRBV15